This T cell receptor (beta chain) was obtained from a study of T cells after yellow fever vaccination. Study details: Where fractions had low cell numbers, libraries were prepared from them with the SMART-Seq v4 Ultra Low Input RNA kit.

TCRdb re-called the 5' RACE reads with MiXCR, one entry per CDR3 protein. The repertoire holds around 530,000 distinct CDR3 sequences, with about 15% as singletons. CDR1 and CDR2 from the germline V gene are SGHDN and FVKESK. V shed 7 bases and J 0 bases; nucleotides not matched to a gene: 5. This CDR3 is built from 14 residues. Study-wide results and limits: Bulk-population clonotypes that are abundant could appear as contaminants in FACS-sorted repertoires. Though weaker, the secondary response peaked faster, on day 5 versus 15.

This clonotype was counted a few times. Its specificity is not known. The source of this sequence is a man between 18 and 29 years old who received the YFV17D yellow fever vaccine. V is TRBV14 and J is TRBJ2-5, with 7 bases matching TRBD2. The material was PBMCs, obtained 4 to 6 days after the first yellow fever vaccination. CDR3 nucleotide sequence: TGTGCCAGCAAGGCAGCGGGGTACCAAGAGACCCAGTACTTC. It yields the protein CASKAAGYQETQYF.